The 26 T cell receptor beta chains below all came from one sample that was sequenced in a study of T cells in Graves' hyperthyroidism and ophthalmopathy. Using RNA transcripts as the source, TCR beta CDR3 regions were amplified. TCR CDR3 regions were first amplified by RT-PCR with HTBI primers. TCRdb re-analysed the multiplex PCR reads in MiXCR, keeping a single row per CDR3 protein. There are approximately 700,000 distinct CDR3 sequences in the sample; less than 45% occur only once, and less than 9.5% lies in the top ten. Sequencing input: peripheral blood or thyroid tissue (not recorded which). Source of these receptors: an adult man with Graves' disease, either hyperthyroidism or ophthalmopathy (not recorded which).

J is TRBJ1-4 and V is TRBV25-1; 7 nucleotides match TRBD1. Germline V lookup: CDR1 MGHDK, CDR2 SYGVNS. The CDR3 totals 15 residues. V gave up 6 bases and J gave up 5 bases; unmatched junction bases: 9. The CDR3 here is CASSYPDRRNEKLFF. The CDR3 nucleotides read TGTGCCAGCAGCTACCCGGACAGGCGAAATGAAAAACTGTTTTTT.

This chain joins TRBV7-9 and TRBJ1-6; D ambiguous. The V and J ends lost 6 bases and 9 bases respectively, with 15 bases between them. Germline V CDR1 and CDR2: SEHNR, FQNEAQ (reference sequence). The CDR3 length is 14 residues. The CDR3: CASSDGGSGSPLHF. CDR3 nucleotide sequence: TGTGCCAGCAGTGATGGCGGCAGTGGTTCACCCCTCCACTTT.

This clonotype was found once. A single base separates this from a much larger clone, so it may be a read error. This chain links TRBV10-3 with TRBJ1-2; D gene ambiguous. Germline lookup yields CDR1 ENHRY and CDR2 SYGVKD. This CDR3 is 15 amino acids long. The chain's CDR3 is CASSESRVVNYGYTF. As DNA, the CDR3 is TGTGCCAGCAGTGAGTCGCGGGTTGTCAACTATGGCTACACCTTC.

This clonotype turned up a few times. The rearrangement links TRBV7-8 to TRBJ1-6; D not certain. V was cut by 2 bases and J by 7 bases, with 18 bases left in between. Germline lookup yields CDR1 SGHVS and CDR2 FQNEAQ. The CDR3 loop spans 17 amino acids. The CDR3: CASSLTTQGLGNSPLHF. Written as DNA, the CDR3 is TGTGCCAGCAGCTTAACGACGCAAGGACTCGGGAATTCACCCCTCCACTTT.

V gene TRBV7-9 combines with J gene TRBJ2-7; 7 nucleotides match TRBD1. Per the germline V gene, CDR1 is SEHNR and CDR2 is FQNEAQ (reference sequence). Losses at the gene ends were 2 bases for V and 0 bases for J; bases not matched to a gene: 10. The length of the CDR3 is 17 residues. The DNA of the CDR3 is TGTGCCAGCAGCTTATACCGAGGGGGCGGCAGCTCCTACGAGCAGTACTTC. Protein product: CASSLYRGGGSSYEQYF. The whole variable domain, remainder taken from reference TRBV7-9 and TRBJ2-7, is DTGVSQNPRHKITKRGQNVTFRCDPISEHNRLYWYRQTLGQGPEFLTYFQNEAQLEKSRLLSDRFSAERPKGSFSTLEIQRTEQGDSAMYLCASSLYRGGGSSYEQYFGPGTRLTVT.

This sequence joins TRBV14 and TRBJ2-7; the D gene is possibly TRBD1 (5 bases). Germline V CDR1 and CDR2: SGHDN, FVKESK. The CDR3 is 12 residues long. With 8 bases removed from V and 2 bases from J, the gap between germline ends came to 10 bases. This CDR3 reads CASGKGTYEQYF. CDR3 bases: TGTGCCAGCGGGAAGGGGACCTACGAGCAGTACTTC.

This clonotype was picked up many times. This rearrangement joins TRBV2 to TRBJ1-1; D gene ambiguous. Germline V CDR1 and CDR2: SNHLY, FYNNEI. V lost 11 bases and J 1 base, leaving 8 bases between the germline ends. The CDR3 runs to 11 residues. CDR3 nucleotides: TGTGCCCGCCTCAAGAACACTGAAGCTTTCTTT. Its protein product is CARLKNTEAFF.

This clonotype came up a few times. This chain uses TRBV2 with TRBJ2-5; D is ambiguous. Trimming shortened V by 5 bases and J by 5 bases, and 18 bases separated the two germline ends. The CDR3 sequence is 15 residues long. Germline lookup yields CDR1 SNHLY and CDR2 FYNNEI. The CDR3 nucleotides are TGTGCCAGCAGTTCTTACTCTGGGGTCGGGGAGACCCAGTACTTC. It encodes CASSSYSGVGETQYF.

The chain recombines TRBV2 with TRBJ1-4; maybe TRBD1 (5 bases). V lost 4 bases, J lost 8 bases, and 11 bases lay in between. The CDR3 has 13 amino acids. CDR1 SNHLY and CDR2 FYNNEI come from the germline V gene. CDR3: CASSGGKGEKLFF. The CDR3 nucleotides read TGTGCCAGCAGTGGGGGAAAGGGGGAAAAACTGTTTTTT. Complete variable domain (other parts from reference TRBV2 and TRBJ1-4): EPEVTQTPSHQVTQMGQEVILRCVPISNHLYFYWYRQILGQKVEFLVSFYNNEISEKSEIFDDQFSVERPDGSNFTLKIRSTKLEDSAMYFCASSGGKGEKLFFGSGTQLSVL.

V and J are TRBV24-1 and TRBJ1-1, with D perhaps TRBD1 (5 bases). Trimming stripped 12 bases from V and 3 bases from J, with 16 bases between. The CDR3 consists of 13 residues. Germline-derived CDR1 and CDR2 are KGHDR and SFDVKD. This chain's CDR3 is CAPRGRGDTEAFF. The CDR3, as DNA: TGTGCCCCGCGGGGCCGGGGGGACACTGAAGCTTTCTTT.

As for this clonotype: A much larger clone is a single base away; this may be a read error. The CDR3 region has the DNA TGTCCCATGACAGGGGGCGGAGGTGAAGCTTTCTTT. Translating gives CPMTGGGGEAFF. The chain joins TRBV10-3 to TRBJ1-1; 10 bases are a match to TRBD1. Germline V CDR1 and CDR2: ENHRY, SYGVKD. There are 12 residues in the CDR3.

This clonotype came up many times. This chain joins TRBV7-2 and TRBJ1-6; a weak D match, TRBD1 (6 bases). V lost 5 bases and J lost 6, with 14 bases in between. The CDR3 runs 15 residues. Germline assignment: CDR1 SGHTA and CDR2 FQGNSA. The CDR3 protein is CASSLSGGGNSPLHF. The CDR3 region has the DNA TGTGCCAGCAGCCTAAGCGGAGGGGGTAATTCACCCCTCCACTTT. The variable domain in full, with the rest retrieved from reference TRBV7-2 and TRBJ1-6, is GAGVSQSPSNKVTEKGKDVELRCDPISGHTALYWYRQSLGQGLEFLIYFQGNSAPDKSGLPSDRFSAERTGGSVSTLTIQRTQQEDSAVYLCASSLSGGGNSPLHFGNGTRLTVT.

The V gene is TRBV5-1, the J gene TRBJ2-7; TRBD1 or TRBD2 may be the D gene (8 bases each). The CDR3 has 13 amino acids. The germline CDR1 and CDR2 sequences are SGHRS and YFSETQ. V shed 7 bases and J shed 2 bases, with 13 bases lying between them. The CDR3 coding sequence is TGCGCCAGCCGGGGGGGACAGGCCTACGAGCAGTACTTC. This codes for CASRGGQAYEQYF.

The rearrangement joins TRBV15 to TRBJ2-6; weak D call: TRBD1 (6 bases). The V gene lost 3 bases and the J gene lost 0 bases, with 15 bases spanning the gap. Germline V lookup: CDR1 LNHNV, CDR2 YYDKDF (reference sequence). The CDR3 spans 18 residues. In DNA, the CDR3 is TGTGCCACCAGCAGCCTCACACGAGGGGGCTCTGGGGCCAACGTCCTGACTTTC. Its translation: CATSSLTRGGSGANVLTF. Supplemented by reference TRBV15 and TRBJ2-6, the full variable domain reads DAMVIQNPRYQVTQFGKPVTLSCSQTLNHNVMYWYQQKSSQAPKLLFHYYDKDFNNEADTPDNFQSRRPNTSFCFLDIRSPGLGDTAMYLCATSSLTRGGSGANVLTFGAGSRLTVL.

The chain uses TRBV2 and TRBJ1-3; no firm D call. The CDR3 is 16 amino acids. Germline V gene data show CDR1 as SNHLY and CDR2 as FYNNEI. Trimming cost V 10 bases and J 2 bases, with 21 bases left between them. CDR3 sequence reads: CATHRAGGRTGNTIYF. The CDR3 DNA reads as TGTGCCACCCACCGAGCTGGCGGACGAACTGGAAACACCATATATTTT.

This clonotype was observed at least ten times. This chain joins TRBV20-1 and TRBJ1-1; the D gene is possibly TRBD1 (5 bases). Trimming took off 6 bases at V and 1 base at J, with 12 bases between the two ends. CDR1 and CDR2 from the germline V gene are DFQATT and SNEGSKA (reference sequence). CDR3 length equals 13 residues. The CDR3 nucleotides read TGCAGTGCGGACTCGGGACCGAACACTGAAGCTTTCTTT. Protein product: CSADSGPNTEAFF.

The J gene is TRBJ2-2, the V gene TRBV12-3 or TRBV12-4; 7 nucleotides agree with TRBD2. Trimming removed 6 bases from V and 4 bases from J; junction bases left unmatched: 5. The CDR3 loop spans 14 amino acids. In nucleotides, the CDR3 is TGTGCCAGCAGCGAACGGGGGGTCACCGGGGAGCTGTTTTTT. Protein: CASSERGVTGELFF.

With regard to this clonotype: Mismatch with germline at one junction end may stem from a read error. The chain couples TRBV10-3 to TRBJ2-5; tentatively, D is TRBD2 (5 bases). The CDR3 runs to 12 residues. Germline CDR1 is ENHRY and CDR2 is SYGVKD. The DNA for the CDR3 is TGCGCCATCAGTGATGGGAGTGAGACCCAGTACTTC. This encodes CAISDGSETQYF.

CDR3 nucleotide sequence: TGTGCCAGCAGTTTAGGAAGTCCCCCCGGGGAGCTGTTTTTT. This translates into CASSLGSPPGELFF. This rearrangement joins TRBV12-3 or TRBV12-4 to TRBJ2-2; no clear D. The CDR3 has 14 residues. V shed 1 base and J shed 6 bases, with 9 bases lying between them.

CDR3 amino acids: CASSLSTGTGGIVAEAFF. Here the CDR3 DNA reads TGTGCCAGCAGCCTAAGCACCGGGACAGGGGGCATTGTCGCTGAAGCTTTCTTT. This chain joins TRBV7-9 and TRBJ1-1; 12 nucleotides line up with TRBD1. CDR3 length: 18 residues. The germline V gene encodes CDR1 SEHNR and CDR2 FQNEAQ (reference sequence). V trimming: 5 bases; J trimming: 6 bases; junction bases outside the gene matches: 16.

The chain has TRBV10-3 and TRBJ2-7; 9 bases are shared with TRBD1. The trim removed 0 bases at V and 0 bases at J, leaving 12 bases unmatched. This CDR3 is built from 19 residues. CDR1 ENHRY and CDR2 SYGVKD come from the germline V gene. Here the CDR3 reads CAISESFNSGTGSSYEQYF. CDR3 nucleotides: TGTGCCATCAGTGAGTCTTTTAACTCGGGGACAGGGAGCTCCTACGAGCAGTACTTC.

Worth noting for this clonotype: The germline gene is not matched at one end of the junction; a read error may be the cause. This chain connects TRBV5-1 to TRBJ2-7; 10 bases fit TRBD2. Germline CDR1 is SGHRS and CDR2 is YFSETQ. The CDR3 has 15 residues. CDR3 in amino acids: CASSLVLAGTYERYF. Written as DNA, the CDR3 is TGCGCCAGCAGCTTGGTACTAGCGGGAACCTACGAGCGGTACTTC.

This chain links TRBV10-3 with TRBJ1-1, with 8 positions matching TRBD1. Germline CDR1 is ENHRY and CDR2 is SYGVKD. V shed 5 bases and J 5 bases; nucleotides not matched to a gene: 4. CDR3 size: 13 residues. The CDR3 spells CAISRTGSTEAFF. CDR3 nucleotides: TGTGCCATCAGTCGGACAGGGAGTACTGAAGCTTTCTTT.

This sequence joins TRBV12-3 or TRBV12-4 and TRBJ1-5; no clear D. There are 15 residues in the CDR3. Trimming took 6 bases from V and 4 from J, leaving 16 bases between them. CDR3 DNA: TGTGCCAGCAGCCCTTTCGGGCACTCGAATCAGCCCCAGCATTTT. Translation: CASSPFGHSNQPQHF.

This rearrangement joins TRBV9 to TRBJ1-1; weak D call: TRBD1 (6 bases). This CDR3 region has 16 residues. Trimming left V 2 bases short and J 1 base short, with 15 bases between. The germline V gene has CDR1 SGDLS and CDR2 YYNGEE. The DNA of the CDR3 is TGTGCCAGCAGCGTCGGAGGGGGGACGGCGAACACTGAAGCTTTCTTT. Encoded protein: CASSVGGGTANTEAFF.

This clonotype was picked up a small number of times. The chain is built from TRBV29-1 and TRBJ1-3; D is uncertain. Germline-derived CDR1 and CDR2 are SQVTM and ANQGSEA. Between the trimmed V and J ends, which lost 0 bases and 4 bases, there was a span of 10 bases. CDR3 length equals 14 residues. CDR3 region: CSVEDPGGGNTIYF. CDR3 bases: TGCAGCGTTGAAGATCCGGGAGGGGGAAACACCATATATTTT.